Listed below are T cell receptor beta chains from one sample, sequenced in a study of identical twins. TCRdb recomputed calls from the 5' RACE reads with MiXCR, one row per CDR3 protein. The sample carries some 100,000 distinct CDR3 sequences, 5.9% recorded once. Sequences were obtained from memory T cells sorted from blood. The receptors shown here come from a woman aged 45 to 65 in good health. Both conserved end residues are part of each CDR3. Each record gives: clone size, V gene, D gene, J gene, CDR3 protein, CDR3 DNA. The D gene is left open where the match is weak. Clone size is stated in some rows and not others, as once, few, many or a class when expanded.

size: many
V: TRBV30
D: -
J: TRBJ2-1
CDR3: CATSMAEQFF
DNA: TGTGCCACCTCGATGGCTGAGCAGTTCTTC

size: few
V: TRBV29-1
D: TRBD1
J: TRBJ2-7
CDR3: CSAGQGRYEQYF
DNA: TGCAGCGCTGGACAGGGCCGCTACGAGCAGTACTTC

size: few
V: TRBV12-3/TRBV12-4
D: -
J: TRBJ1-5
CDR3: CASSTADNQPQHF
DNA: TGTGCCAGCAGCACCGCAGACAATCAGCCCCAGCATTTT

size: few
V: TRBV20-1
D: TRBD2
J: TRBJ2-5
CDR3: CSARDLREGPEETQYF
DNA: TGCAGTGCTAGAGATCTGCGGGAGGGCCCGGAAGAGACCCAGTACTTC

size: -
V: TRBV4-2
D: -
J: TRBJ2-7
CDR3: CASSQEWEYEQYF
DNA: TGTGCCAGCAGCCAAGAATGGGAGTACGAGCAGTACTTC

size: few
V: TRBV27
D: -
J: TRBJ2-5
CDR3: CASSTKGGGGTQYF
DNA: TGTGCCAGCAGTACCAAAGGGGGTGGCGGGACCCAGTACTTC

size: -
V: TRBV9
D: TRBD1
J: TRBJ1-5
CDR3: CASSVGQGADQPQHF
DNA: TGTGCCAGCAGCGTAGGACAGGGGGCTGATCAGCCCCAGCATTTT

size: many
V: TRBV15
D: TRBD2
J: TRBJ2-3
CDR3: CATSRGGGWTSGKTQYF
DNA: TGTGCCACCAGCAGAGGGGGAGGTTGGACTAGCGGGAAGACGCAGTATTTT

size: -
V: TRBV19
D: TRBD1
J: TRBJ1-2
CDR3: CASSRPGQTKGHGYTF
DNA: TGTGCCAGTAGTAGACCGGGACAGACAAAGGGACATGGCTACACCTTC

size: many
V: TRBV6-1
D: -
J: TRBJ2-1
CDR3: CASSEFDRSYNEQFF
DNA: TGTGCCAGCAGTGAATTCGACAGGTCCTACAATGAGCAGTTCTTC

size: few
V: TRBV11-2
D: -
J: TRBJ1-5
CDR3: CASSLGTEGTRSNQPQHF
DNA: TGTGCCAGCAGCCTAGGGACTGAAGGGACCCGTAGCAATCAGCCCCAGCATTTT

size: many
V: TRBV6-6
D: -
J: TRBJ2-3
CDR3: CASRSYGAVGGTDTQYF
DNA: TGTGCCAGCAGAAGTTATGGGGCTGTTGGTGGCACAGATACGCAGTATTTT

size: many
V: TRBV24-1
D: TRBD2
J: TRBJ2-3
CDR3: CATSGAGGLKDTQYF
DNA: TGTGCCACCAGTGGAGCGGGAGGGCTAAAGGATACGCAGTATTTT

size: many
V: TRBV5-1
D: -
J: TRBJ2-7
CDR3: CASSGQATYEQYF
DNA: TGCGCCAGCTCAGGCCAGGCGACCTACGAGCAGTACTTC

size: -
V: TRBV29-1
D: TRBD1
J: TRBJ1-1
CDR3: CSVHRGPNTEAFF
DNA: TGCAGCGTTCACAGGGGGCCGAACACTGAAGCTTTCTTT

size: -
V: TRBV6-1
D: TRBD1
J: TRBJ1-2
CDR3: CASRTGVNYGYTF
DNA: TGTGCCAGCCGGACAGGGGTTAACTATGGCTACACCTTC

size: many
V: TRBV7-8
D: -
J: TRBJ1-5
CDR3: CASSLDRFQPQHF
DNA: TGTGCCAGCAGCTTAGACAGGTTCCAGCCCCAGCATTTT

size: few
V: TRBV5-1
D: -
J: TRBJ2-1
CDR3: CASSPFRDSSYNEQFF
DNA: TGCGCCAGCAGCCCGTTCCGGGACTCCTCCTACAATGAGCAGTTCTTC

size: many
V: TRBV4-1
D: TRBD1
J: TRBJ2-1
CDR3: CASTRGQGGDEQFF
DNA: TGCGCCAGCACCCGGGGACAGGGAGGCGATGAGCAGTTCTTC

size: many
V: TRBV5-1
D: -
J: TRBJ1-2
CDR3: CASSPVSGFVGYTF
DNA: TGCGCCAGCAGCCCGGTTTCGGGGTTTGTTGGCTACACCTTC

size: many
V: TRBV4-1
D: TRBD1
J: TRBJ2-7
CDR3: CASSQFNLPTRQGANYEQYF
DNA: TGCGCCAGCAGCCAATTCAACCTCCCCACGAGACAGGGGGCGAACTACGAGCAGTACTTC

size: many
V: TRBV29-1
D: -
J: TRBJ2-1
CDR3: CSVGRAVNEQFF
DNA: TGCAGCGTTGGCAGGGCGGTAAATGAGCAGTTCTTC

size: few
V: TRBV2
D: -
J: TRBJ2-3
CDR3: CASSEVAGPYF
DNA: TGTGCCAGCAGTGAAGTGGCGGGTCCGTATTTT

size: -
V: TRBV20-1
D: -
J: TRBJ2-3
CDR3: CSARTTRITDTQYF
DNA: TGCAGTGCTAGGACGACGAGAATCACAGATACGCAGTATTTT

size: few
V: TRBV4-1
D: TRBD1
J: TRBJ2-6
CDR3: CASSPQGALRSGANVLTF
DNA: TGCGCCAGCAGCCCCCAGGGGGCTCTACGCTCTGGGGCCAACGTCCTGACTTTC

size: many
V: TRBV19
D: TRBD2
J: TRBJ2-3
CDR3: CASSSSGEGLSAHTQYF
DNA: TGTGCCAGTAGTAGTTCGGGGGAGGGACTTTCCGCGCATACGCAGTATTTT

size: many
V: TRBV12-3/TRBV12-4
D: -
J: TRBJ1-5
CDR3: CASSFRRSNQPQHF
DNA: TGTGCCAGCAGTTTCCGCAGAAGCAATCAGCCCCAGCATTTT

size: -
V: TRBV5-4
D: -
J: TRBJ2-2
CDR3: CASKLAGPGTGELFF
DNA: TGTGCCAGCAAACTCGCGGGGCCCGGCACCGGGGAGCTGTTTTTT

size: few
V: TRBV20-1
D: TRBD1
J: TRBJ1-3
CDR3: CSAQGEGLRSRNGNTIYF
DNA: TGCAGTGCCCAGGGGGAGGGTCTACGATCTCGGAATGGAAACACCATATATTTT